Listed below are T cell receptor beta chains from one sample, sequenced in a study of CXCR3-negative and CXCR3-positive naive CD8 T cells. From its re-call of the 5' RACE reads, TCRdb lists each CDR3 protein once, without DNA. The sample has over 100,000 distinct CDR3 sequences. Sequencing was carried out using naive CXCR3- CD8+ T cells from blood. The receptors shown here come from a human donor in good health. Some clones in this sample may be carry-over from other donors' samples. Each CDR3 is given with its conserved first and last residue. Each record gives: J gene, V gene, CDR3 protein.

j_call: TRBJ1-5
v_call: TRBV28
cdr3_aa: CASSALRQINQPQHF

j_call: TRBJ2-1
v_call: TRBV7-6
cdr3_aa: CASSLYPSGGRSNEQFF

j_call: TRBJ2-7
v_call: TRBV6-1
cdr3_aa: CASTPTGGSSYEQYF

j_call: TRBJ1-1
v_call: TRBV12-3/TRBV12-4
cdr3_aa: CASSPSTGVGTEAFF

j_call: TRBJ2-1
v_call: TRBV7-6
cdr3_aa: CASSLKRSNEQFF

j_call: TRBJ2-2
v_call: TRBV29-1
cdr3_aa: CSVETSGSRTGELFF

j_call: TRBJ2-1
v_call: TRBV12-3/TRBV12-4
cdr3_aa: CASSLRGSRYNEQFF

j_call: TRBJ2-1
v_call: TRBV19
cdr3_aa: CASSIGTSGGNEQFF

j_call: TRBJ2-3
v_call: TRBV11-1
cdr3_aa: CASSLGPGQGPPRPTDTQYF

j_call: TRBJ1-4
v_call: TRBV14
cdr3_aa: CASSLYTDEKLFF

j_call: TRBJ2-7
v_call: TRBV6-5
cdr3_aa: CASSSQSPGQGYEQYF

j_call: TRBJ2-7
v_call: TRBV27
cdr3_aa: CASSPIAGGGVEQYF

j_call: TRBJ2-1
v_call: TRBV5-1
cdr3_aa: CASSLDRLAPPNEQFF

j_call: TRBJ2-3
v_call: TRBV6-6
cdr3_aa: CASNPLGLSSTDTQYF

j_call: TRBJ2-2
v_call: TRBV6-6
cdr3_aa: CASSTGTGELFF

j_call: TRBJ2-1
v_call: TRBV4-1
cdr3_aa: CASSRTDNEQFF

j_call: TRBJ2-5
v_call: TRBV7-6
cdr3_aa: CASSLRGGGHTQETQYF

j_call: TRBJ2-2
v_call: TRBV29-1
cdr3_aa: CSVEDNSGGLNTGELFF

j_call: TRBJ1-1
v_call: TRBV5-1
cdr3_aa: CASSLWINTEAFF

j_call: TRBJ2-3
v_call: TRBV12-3/TRBV12-4
cdr3_aa: CASSFLAGVADTQYF

j_call: TRBJ1-1
v_call: TRBV7-9
cdr3_aa: CASSGTRNTEAFF

j_call: TRBJ2-7
v_call: TRBV28
cdr3_aa: CASSLGRAGEDYEQYF

j_call: TRBJ2-7
v_call: TRBV6-5
cdr3_aa: CASKVGQGDPYEQYF

j_call: TRBJ2-7
v_call: TRBV28
cdr3_aa: CASSFADRVSYF

j_call: TRBJ1-1
v_call: TRBV7-2
cdr3_aa: CASSSGQGGMNTEAFF

j_call: TRBJ2-1
v_call: TRBV7-9
cdr3_aa: CAYRDPPVNEQFF

j_call: TRBJ2-5
v_call: TRBV28
cdr3_aa: CASSPIPDQKNQETQYF

j_call: TRBJ2-7
v_call: TRBV29-1
cdr3_aa: CSVEELGQGAGEQYF

j_call: TRBJ2-5
v_call: TRBV20-1
cdr3_aa: CSARAGIKETQYF

j_call: TRBJ2-3
v_call: TRBV10-2
cdr3_aa: CATQVSDTQYF

j_call: TRBJ2-5
v_call: TRBV5-1
cdr3_aa: CASSLAVKPTQPQETQYF

j_call: TRBJ2-1
v_call: TRBV7-9
cdr3_aa: CASSGFHGTLYNEQFF

j_call: TRBJ2-7
v_call: TRBV5-1
cdr3_aa: CASSQDRGPSYEQYF

j_call: TRBJ1-2
v_call: TRBV18
cdr3_aa: CASSPLDRGVDYGYTF

j_call: TRBJ1-1
v_call: TRBV5-1
cdr3_aa: CASSLEAGPTEAFF

j_call: TRBJ2-3
v_call: TRBV20-1
cdr3_aa: CSMAGYADTQYF

j_call: TRBJ2-7
v_call: TRBV28
cdr3_aa: CASSPVAGSSYEQYF

j_call: TRBJ2-5
v_call: TRBV7-9
cdr3_aa: CASSLGGLPGTQYF

j_call: TRBJ2-3
v_call: TRBV28
cdr3_aa: CASSLNERGTDTQYF

j_call: TRBJ1-4
v_call: TRBV12-3/TRBV12-4
cdr3_aa: CASSLLPNEKLFF

j_call: TRBJ1-1
v_call: TRBV6-6
cdr3_aa: CASSYSSRGQNTEAFF

j_call: TRBJ2-7
v_call: TRBV12-3/TRBV12-4
cdr3_aa: CASSPRAGPSYEQYF

j_call: TRBJ2-2
v_call: TRBV29-1
cdr3_aa: CSVVAATGELFF

j_call: TRBJ2-2
v_call: TRBV10-3
cdr3_aa: CAISDALWTGGSTGELFF

j_call: TRBJ2-6
v_call: TRBV25-1
cdr3_aa: CASSEIDSGANVLTF

j_call: TRBJ1-3
v_call: TRBV6-2/TRBV6-3
cdr3_aa: CASRKDGNTTYF

j_call: TRBJ2-3
v_call: TRBV29-1
cdr3_aa: CSADRGAGLAGGPADTQYF

j_call: TRBJ1-5
v_call: TRBV29-1
cdr3_aa: CSVDGGGGNQPQHF

j_call: TRBJ1-2
v_call: TRBV11-2
cdr3_aa: CASSLAGLDYGYTF

j_call: TRBJ1-1
v_call: TRBV29-1
cdr3_aa: CSVGGGVNTEAFF

j_call: TRBJ2-3
v_call: TRBV7-8
cdr3_aa: CASSLKGDTQYF